The 26 T cell receptor beta chains reported below all come from one sample, sequenced in a study of post-analysis software for immune sequencing data. These receptors' targets are unknown. The library was made from cDNA and included unique molecular identifiers. Each CDR3 protein is one row after TCRdb ran MiXCR on the PCR reads. The sample contains 150,000 to 200,000 distinct CDR3 sequences, approximately 30% of which appear only once. Study observations and caveats: Roughly 5 TRBV segments, TRBV5-6, TRBV5-1 and TRBV20-1 among them, were found more frequent in patients than controls.

Sequenced sample: blood. All receptors derive from a girl aged 5 to 17 with multiple sclerosis.

The rearrangement links TRBV4-1 to TRBJ2-7, with D possibly called TRBD1 or TRBD2 (5 bases each). The CDR3 sequence is 14 residues long. The germline V gene encodes CDR1 MGHRA and CDR2 YSYEKL. Trimming pared 5 bases from V and 5 bases from J, leaving 16 bases between. Here the CDR3 DNA reads TGCGCCAGCAGCTTCCTGGGGCTGCGGGACGAGCAGTACTTC. It codes for CASSFLGLRDEQYF.

The chain has TRBV5-6 and TRBJ1-1; possible D gene TRBD1, 6 bases. This CDR3 contains 13 residues. Germline CDR1 and CDR2: SGHDT and YYEEEE. The V gene lost 3 bases and the J gene lost 7 bases, with 13 bases spanning the gap. CDR3: CASSWRADSEAFF. For the CDR3, the DNA is TGTGCCAGCAGCTGGAGGGCGGACAGTGAAGCTTTCTTT.

This clonotype was counted at least ten times. The J gene is TRBJ2-1, the V gene TRBV7-8, with a tentative D call TRBD1 (6 bases). V lost 5 bases and J lost 4, with 9 bases in between. Germline V lookup: CDR1 SGHVS, CDR2 FQNEAQ. There are 13 residues in the CDR3. The CDR3, as DNA: TGTGCCAGCAGCACGACAGGATACAATGAGCAGTTCTTC. It yields the protein CASSTTGYNEQFF. Based on the CDR3 plus reference TRBV7-8 and TRBJ2-1, the full variable domain is GAGVSQSPRYKVAKRGQDVALRCDPISGHVSLFWYQQALGQGPEFLTYFQNEAQLDKSGLPSDRFFAERPEGSVSTLKIQRTQQEDSAVYLCASSTTGYNEQFFGPGTRLTVL.

In this sample, this clonotype turned up many times. The chain combines TRBV11-1 with TRBJ2-5, with 9 bases fitting TRBD1. Germline values: CDR1 SGHAT, CDR2 FQDESV (reference sequence). Losses at the gene ends were 1 base for V and 5 bases for J; bases not matched to a gene: 11. CDR3 length: 17 amino acids. This CDR3 reads CASSLESAGTGMETQYF. The CDR3, as DNA: TGTGCCAGCAGCTTAGAGTCGGCCGGGACAGGGATGGAGACCCAGTACTTC.

This clonotype was counted between two and nine times. The chain combines TRBV27 with TRBJ2-7; possible D gene TRBD1, 6 bases. Germline lookup yields CDR1 MNHEY and CDR2 SMNVEV (reference sequence). The V end lost 5 bases, the J end lost 5 bases, and 19 bases lay between the germline ends. The CDR3 consists of 15 residues. CDR3 in amino acids: CASSRSHRAINEQYF. CDR3 nucleotides: TGTGCCAGCAGTCGCTCACACAGGGCGATAAACGAGCAGTACTTC.

V gene TRBV20-1 combines with J gene TRBJ2-1; no reliable D call. Near its end, the DNA agrees better with TRBJ2-7, so the J call may be wrong. The CDR3 is 16 residues long. CDR1 is DFQATT, CDR2 SNEGSKA, per germline (reference sequence). CDR3 protein: CSASIYSLGKSYEQYF. CDR3 sequence (DNA): TGCAGTGCTAGTATATACAGCCTGGGGAAATCCTACGAGCAGTACTTC.

This clonotype was found many times. V usage is TRBV12-3 or TRBV12-4 and J usage is TRBJ2-3; D call uncertain. The V end lost 5 bases, the J end lost 0 bases, and 12 bases lay between the germline ends. CDR3 size: 15 residues. The CDR3 nucleotides are TGTGCCAGCAGTCACCTAGTCTCTAGCACAGATACGCAGTATTTT. It specifies CASSHLVSSTDTQYF.

The chain carries TRBV2 and TRBJ2-1; D gene uncertain. Germline-derived CDR1 and CDR2 are SNHLY and FYNNEI. Trimming took 7 bases from V and 9 from J, leaving 25 bases between them. The CDR3 runs to 16 residues. CDR3 sequence (DNA): TGTGCCAGCACTGACCGGGCGGACCCGACTTTCGGTGAGCAGTTCTTC. Translated: CASTDRADPTFGEQFF.

This clonotype occurred many times. This chain joins TRBV20-1 and TRBJ2-7, with D perhaps being TRBD1 or TRBD2 (7 bases each). The CDR3 consists of 14 residues. Trimming removed 0 bases from V and 5 bases from J, with 14 bases in between. CDR1 and CDR2 (germline): DFQATT, SNEGSKA (reference sequence). The CDR3 sequence is CSARETGRVDEQYF. CDR3 nucleotide sequence: TGCAGTGCTAGAGAGACAGGGAGGGTAGACGAGCAGTACTTC.

As for this clonotype: Given a much more abundant clone one base away, this may be a read error. J is TRBJ2-1 and V is TRBV10-3; the D gene could be TRBD1 or TRBD2 (5 bases each). In germline, CDR1 is ENHRY, CDR2 SYGVKD. The CDR3 has 16 residues. CDR3 bases: TGTGCCATCAGTGAGTCTCGGGACGTACTCTACAATGAGCGGTTCTTC. Protein product: CAISESRDVLYNERFF.

This clonotype was seen many times. The V gene is TRBV5-1, the J gene TRBJ2-1; 8 bases agree with TRBD2. Losses at the gene ends were 0 bases for V and 3 bases for J; bases not matched to a gene: 8. The germline V gene encodes CDR1 SGHRS and CDR2 YFSETQ. The CDR3 length is 17 residues. For the CDR3, the DNA is TGCGCCAGCAGCTTGGGTACTAGCGGATATCTCTACAATGAGCAGTTCTTC. This codes for CASSLGTSGYLYNEQFF.

This CDR3 is CSVEGGAPNEQYF. In DNA form, the CDR3 reads TGCAGCGTTGAGGGCGGAGCGCCCAACGAGCAGTACTTC. The V gene is TRBV29-1, the J gene TRBJ2-5; D not certain. The end of the DNA fits TRBJ2-7 better, so the J call may be wrong. Looked up from germline, CDR1 is SQVTM and CDR2 is ANQGSEA. The CDR3 is 13 amino acids.

With regard to this clonotype: The junction and the germline gene differ at one end; a read error may be behind it. V and J are TRBV10-3 and TRBJ2-7, with unresolved D. This CDR3 spans 14 amino acids. The germline gives CDR1 ENHRY, CDR2 SYGVKD. The CDR3 nucleotides are TGTGCCAGCAGTTACTCGGCAGTCCCATACGAGCAGTACTTC. It codes for CASSYSAVPYEQYF.

The table lists this clonotype with a count of one. Since a much larger clone is just one base distant, this may be a read error. This CDR3 reads CASSSGAGKLLYSEQFF. As DNA, the CDR3 is TGTGCCAGCAGTTCGGGCGCCGGAAAGCTTTTATACAGTGAGCAGTTCTTC. The chain carries TRBV27 and TRBJ2-1, with D unresolved. Per germline, CDR1 MNHEY and CDR2 SMNVEV (reference sequence). There are 17 residues in the CDR3.

This chain connects TRBV7-2 to TRBJ2-4; D is possibly TRBD2 (5 bases). The CDR3 has 17 amino acids. Trimming cost V 1 base and J 5 bases, with 18 bases left between them. CDR1 SGHTA and CDR2 FQGNSA come from the germline V gene. The CDR3 DNA is TGTGCCAGCAGCTTAGATCGGTTGAATAGCGCGGAAAACATTCAGTACTTC. This codes for CASSLDRLNSAENIQYF. Full variable domain (missing parts from reference TRBV7-2 and TRBJ2-4): GAGVSQSPSNKVTEKGKDVELRCDPISGHTALYWYRQSLGQGLEFLIYFQGNSAPDKSGLPSDRFSAERTGGSVSTLTIQRTQQEDSAVYLCASSLDRLNSAENIQYFGAGTRLSVL.

This clonotype has at least ten counts. The V gene is TRBV29-1, the J gene TRBJ2-5; tentatively, D is TRBD1 or TRBD2 (5 bases each). The CDR3 contains 10 residues. Trimming removed 7 bases from V and 4 bases from J, with 7 bases in between. Germline CDR1 reads SQVTM; CDR2 reads ANQGSEA. The CDR3 here is CSARGETQYF. Here the CDR3 DNA reads TGCAGCGCGAGGGGAGAGACCCAGTACTTC. Full variable domain (remainder filled in from reference TRBV29-1 and TRBJ2-5): SAVISQKPSRDICQRGTSLTIQCQVDSQVTMMFWYRQQPGQSLTLIATANQGSEATYESGFVIDKFPISRPNLTFSTLTVSNMSPEDSSIYLCSARGETQYFGPGTRLLVL.

As to this clonotype: The conserved closing phenylalanine or tryptophan is absent in this CDR3, likely reflecting a read error. The V gene is TRBV20-1, the J gene TRBJ1-5; D is perhaps TRBD1 (5 bases). V was cut by 6 bases and J by 5 bases, with 17 bases left in between. The CDR3 sequence is 14 residues long. Germline V gene sequence: CDR1 DFQATT, CDR2 SNEGSKA (reference sequence). As DNA, the CDR3 is TGCAGTGCCCGGGGGGTGGCTTTTTATCAGCCCCAGCATTCT. Translated, it gives CSARGVAFYQPQHS.

The rearrangement joins TRBV5-1 to TRBJ1-1; 9 nucleotides agree with TRBD1. J was trimmed by 1 base and V by 4 bases; bases with no gene match: 5. Germline V gene lookup returns CDR1 SGHRS and CDR2 YFSETQ. The CDR3 is 15 amino acids. CDR3 sequence: CASSGPQGANTEAFF. DNA of the CDR3: TGCGCCAGCAGCGGACCACAGGGGGCGAACACTGAAGCTTTCTTT.

This clonotype was observed many times. This sequence joins TRBV6-5 and TRBJ1-2; the D is unclear. Trimming pared 6 bases from V and 7 bases from J, leaving 15 bases between. CDR3 length: 13 residues. Germline CDR1 reads MNHEY; CDR2 reads SVGAGI. Written as DNA, the CDR3 is TGTGCCAGCAGCCCCACTGGCGGGTTTGGCTACACCTTC. Its translation: CASSPTGGFGYTF.

This chain uses TRBV4-1 with TRBJ2-1, with D possibly being TRBD2 (5 bases). Trimming removed 2 bases at V and 6 bases at J, with 14 bases between. CDR1 MGHRA and CDR2 YSYEKL come from the germline V gene. This CDR3 spans 15 amino acids. CDR3 coding DNA: TGCGCCAGCAGCCAAAGGTTCCTAGCTCCCAATGAGCAGTTCTTC. Amino acid sequence: CASSQRFLAPNEQFF.

This clonotype was observed a handful of times. The chain employs TRBV12-3 or TRBV12-4 and TRBJ1-1; perhaps TRBD1 as D (5 bases). V lost 5 bases and J lost 8, with 12 bases in between. This CDR3 region has 12 residues. For the CDR3, the DNA is TGTGCCAGCAGTATCGGGACGCTCGAAGCTTTCTTT. Translated: CASSIGTLEAFF.

This clonotype appeared many times. The chain employs TRBV12-3 or TRBV12-4 and TRBJ2-7, with 13 bases identical to TRBD2. Trimming at V came to 5 bases and at J to 7 bases, leaving 8 bases not matched to a gene. CDR3 length: 15 amino acids. The CDR3, as DNA: TGTGCCAGCAGTGGGACGGGACTAGCGGGACGGGAGCAGTACTTC. It encodes CASSGTGLAGREQYF.

This clonotype was counted a few times. The chain couples TRBV5-5 to TRBJ2-5; a weak D match, TRBD1 (6 bases). CDR1 is SGHKS, CDR2 YYEKEE, per germline (reference sequence). The V and J ends lost 2 bases and 3 bases respectively, with 14 bases between them. The CDR3 is 15 residues long. CDR3 in DNA: TGTGCCAGCAGCTTCCCCGGGTCAGGGGAAGAGACCCAGTACTTC. Encoded protein: CASSFPGSGEETQYF.

This clonotype occurred many times. V is TRBV9 and J is TRBJ2-3; 9 bases match TRBD2. The germline V gene has CDR1 SGDLS and CDR2 YYNGEE. The CDR3 is 15 residues long. Unmatched junction bases numbered 5, after V lost 4 bases and J lost 2 bases. The CDR3 nucleotides are TGTGCCAGCAGCCCGACTAGCGGCGACACAGATACGCAGTATTTT. It encodes CASSPTSGDTDTQYF.

This clonotype has a handful of counts. The gene calls are TRBV29-1 and TRBJ1-2, with TRBD1 as a possible D gene (5 bases). The germline V gene encodes CDR1 SQVTM and CDR2 ANQGSEA. V was clipped by 0 bases and J by 2 bases, with 13 bases between them. The length of the CDR3 is 15 residues. CDR3 region: CSVEDGQEGNYGYTF. The CDR3 nucleotides are TGCAGCGTTGAAGACGGGCAAGAGGGGAACTATGGCTACACCTTC.

This clonotype was seen repeatedly, ten times or more. The V call is TRBV24-1, the J call TRBJ2-6; D is possibly TRBD1 (5 bases). V gave up 9 bases and J gave up 4 bases, with 9 bases separating them. The CDR3 is 13 amino acids. Germline V lookup: CDR1 KGHDR, CDR2 SFDVKD. This chain's CDR3 is CATQGSGANVLTF. CDR3 in DNA: TGTGCCACCCAGGGTTCCGGGGCCAACGTCCTGACTTTC.